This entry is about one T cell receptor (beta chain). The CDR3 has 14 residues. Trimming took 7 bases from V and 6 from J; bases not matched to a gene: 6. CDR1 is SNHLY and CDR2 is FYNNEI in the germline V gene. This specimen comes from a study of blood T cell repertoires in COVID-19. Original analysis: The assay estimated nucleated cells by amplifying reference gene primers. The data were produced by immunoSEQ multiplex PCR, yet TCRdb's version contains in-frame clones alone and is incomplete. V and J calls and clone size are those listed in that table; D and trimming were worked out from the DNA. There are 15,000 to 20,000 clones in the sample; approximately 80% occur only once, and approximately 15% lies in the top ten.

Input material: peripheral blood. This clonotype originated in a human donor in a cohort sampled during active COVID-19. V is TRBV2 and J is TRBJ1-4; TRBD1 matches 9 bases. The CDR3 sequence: CASNNRGLDEKLFF. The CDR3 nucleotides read TGTGCCAGCAATAACAGGGGGCTTGATGAAAAACTGTTTTTT.